This is a list of T cell receptor beta chains from one sample in a study of post-analysis software for immune sequencing data. TCRdb passed the PCR reads through MiXCR, listing each CDR3 protein once. The data contain hundreds of thousands of distinct CDR3 sequences, around 37% of them singletons. Sequenced input: blood. These TCRs come from a girl aged 10 to 17 with multiple sclerosis. The CDR3 runs from the conserved cysteine through the conserved F or W. A D gene is named only where the DNA matches it firmly. Clone size is stated in some rows and not others, as once, few, many or a class when expanded.

TRBV27	.	TRBJ2-7	.	TGTGCCAGCAGTTTACGGGGCGGGTACGAGCAGTACTTC	CASSLRGGYEQYF
TRBV7-2	.	TRBJ1-2	TRBD1	TGTGCCAGCAGCTCCGTACAGGGGGTTAACTATGACTACACCTTC	CASSSVQGVNYDYTF
TRBV5-1	.	TRBJ2-5	.	TGCGCCAGCGGACAGGATGAGGGGGGGACCCAGTACTTC	CASGQDEGGTQYF
TRBV12-3/TRBV12-4	once	TRBJ1-5	.	TGTGCCAGCAGCAGTCCTAGTCGGCTGTACAATCAGCCCCAGCATTTT	CASSSPSRLYNQPQHF
TRBV7-9	.	TRBJ2-7	TRBD1	TGTGCCTGCTTACCGACCGGGACAGGGGTAATCCGCGAGCAGTACTTC	CACLPTGTGVIREQYF
TRBV7-9	few	TRBJ2-7	.	TGTGCCAGCCGGGTGGGGGACGAGCAGTACTTC	CASRVGDEQYF
TRBV20-1	.	TRBJ1-5	.	TGCAGTGCTAGAGATCGGAGTGGCCCTTATCAGCCCCAGCATTTT	CSARDRSGPYQPQHF
TRBV27	few	TRBJ1-2	TRBD1	TGTGCCAGCAGTTTCACAGGGGGAGGTGGCTACACCTTC	CASSFTGGGGYTF
TRBV7-2	few	TRBJ2-7	.	TGTGCCAGCAGCCCGGGGTTAAGCTGGCAGTACTTC	CASSPGLSWQYF
TRBV28	few	TRBJ2-7	.	TGTGCCAGCAGTTTGCCTCGTGGGCGTTACGAGCAGTACTTC	CASSLPRGRYEQYF
TRBV7-6	.	TRBJ2-7	.	TGTGCCAGCAGCTTAGAATCCGGCTACGAGCAGTACTTC	CASSLESGYEQYF
TRBV11-3	.	TRBJ1-5	TRBD1	TGTGCCAGCAGCCTCCGGACAGGGGGCGAGCAGCCCCAGCATTTT	CASSLRTGGEQPQHF
TRBV10-3	many	TRBJ2-7	TRBD1	TGTGCCATCAGCCGGACAGGGGACTCCTACGAGCAGTACTTC	CAISRTGDSYEQYF